These 21 T cell receptor beta chains were sequenced from one sample in a study of lymphopenia after photon versus proton radiotherapy. The method was immunoSEQ multiplex PCR; TCRdb's version includes in-frame clones alone and lacks a portion of them. This table has fewer than 25,000 clones, about 80% appearing once. The specimen comprised peripheral blood, sampled from a patient treated with photon-based radiotherapy. The receptors here all came from a man aged 40-49 years with gastric cancer.

The chain recombines TRBV5-4 with TRBJ2-1, with D hard to call. Trimming shortened V by 2 bases and J by 5 bases, and 11 bases separated the two germline ends. CDR3 length: 14 residues. Looked up from germline, CDR1 is SGHNT and CDR2 is YYREEE (reference sequence). The CDR3 region is CASSFGPTHNEQFF. Here the CDR3 DNA reads TGTGCCAGCAGCTTCGGGCCTACTCACAATGAGCAGTTCTTC. Full variable domain (outside the CDR3, taken from reference TRBV5-4 and TRBJ2-1): ETGVTQSPTHLIKTRGQQVTLRCSSQSGHNTVSWYQQALGQGPQFIFQYYREEENGRGNFPPRFSGLQFPNYSSELNVNALELDDSALYLCASSFGPTHNEQFFGPGTRLTVL.

The sample holds a few counts of this clone. The chain is built from TRBV9 and TRBJ2-1, with TRBD2 identical over 8 bases. J was trimmed by 7 bases and V by 3 bases; bases with no gene match: 6. Germline values: CDR1 SGDLS, CDR2 YYNGEE. The CDR3 extends over 14 amino acids. The CDR3 sequence: CASSASGLVNEQFF. The CDR3 nucleotides are TGTGCCAGCAGCGCATCGGGACTAGTAAATGAGCAGTTCTTC.

The gene calls are TRBV27 and TRBJ1-5; D is perhaps TRBD1 (6 bases). Germline CDR1 MNHEY, CDR2 SMNVEV (reference sequence). There are 13 residues in the CDR3. The V and J ends lost 9 bases and 6 bases respectively, with 15 bases between them. The CDR3 sequence is CASSVQGRQPQHF. DNA of the CDR3: TGTGCCAGTAGCGTCCAGGGGCGTCAGCCCCAGCATTTT.

The chain is built from TRBV7-6 and TRBJ1-2, with 7 bases that match TRBD1. Germline CDR1 SGHVS, CDR2 FNYEAQ. Trimming removed 1 base from V and 10 bases from J; junction bases left unmatched: 15. The CDR3 extends over 16 amino acids. CDR3 region: CASSLGHDRAKYNYTF. The CDR3 DNA sequence: TGTGCCAGCAGCTTAGGCCACGACAGGGCGAAGTATAACTACACCTTC.

V is TRBV28 and J is TRBJ2-7; D is undetermined. The CDR3 is made up of 11 amino acids. Germline CDR1 reads MDHEN; CDR2 reads SYDVKM. With 4 bases removed from V and 3 bases from J, the gap between germline ends came to 4 bases. Here the CDR3 DNA reads TGTGCCAGCAGTTCGGGCTACGAGCAGTACTTC. This sequence encodes CASSSGYEQYF.

This clone was counted between two and nine times. The genes are TRBV7-9 and TRBJ2-7; unclear D gene. The V and J ends lost 6 bases and 5 bases respectively, with 14 bases between them. The CDR3 sequence is 13 residues long. Germline lookup yields CDR1 SEHNR and CDR2 FQNEAQ (reference sequence). The CDR3 sequence: CASRGPRVDEQYF. The DNA of the CDR3 is TGTGCCAGCAGAGGGCCGAGAGTCGACGAGCAGTACTTC.

The rearrangement uses TRBV15 and TRBJ1-4; tentative D call: TRBD1 (6 bases). Germline V gene lookup returns CDR1 LNHNV and CDR2 YYDKDF (reference sequence). Trimming removed 5 bases from V and 1 base from J, with 11 bases in between. The CDR3 runs to 15 residues. The CDR3 sequence is CATSGGGRTNEKLFF. Here the CDR3 DNA reads TGTGCCACCAGCGGAGGGGGGCGAACTAATGAAAAACTGTTTTTT.

This clone appeared once. The V call is TRBV4-1, the J call TRBJ2-5, with TRBD2 matching over 8 bases. Germline trimming cut 4 bases from V and 5 bases from J; bases unmatched to any gene: 15. Germline lookup yields CDR1 MGHRA and CDR2 YSYEKL. This CDR3 comprises 17 residues. The CDR3 region is CASSPAVGGGPGETQYF. CDR3 sequence (DNA): TGCGCCAGCAGCCCAGCCGTAGGCGGGGGGCCGGGGGAGACCCAGTACTTC.

The V call is TRBV29-1, the J call TRBJ1-6; 7 nucleotides align to TRBD1. The germline CDR1 and CDR2 sequences are SQVTM and ANQGSEA. V dropped 4 bases and J dropped 3; count of bases not matched to a gene: 0. This CDR3 is built from 13 residues. Here the CDR3 reads CSVGQGYNSPLHF. As DNA, the CDR3 is TGCAGCGTTGGACAGGGCTATAATTCACCCCTCCACTTT. Complete variable domain (other parts from reference TRBV29-1 and TRBJ1-6): SAVISQKPSRDICQRGTSLTIQCQVDSQVTMMFWYRQQPGQSLTLIATANQGSEATYESGFVIDKFPISRPNLTFSTLTVSNMSPEDSSIYLCSVGQGYNSPLHFGNGTRLTVT.

V gene TRBV11-3 combines with J gene TRBJ2-1; D is uncertain. Looked up from germline, CDR1 is SGHNT and CDR2 is YENEEA. CDR3 length equals 14 residues. The germline V and J ends were trimmed by 0 bases and 5 bases, with 8 bases remaining between them. CDR3 sequence reads: CASSLDKADNEQFF. DNA for the CDR3: TGTGCCAGCAGCTTAGATAAGGCAGACAATGAGCAGTTCTTC.

V and J are TRBV10-3 and TRBJ2-7; 10 nucleotides align to TRBD1. The CDR3 is made up of 14 amino acids. J lost 3 bases, V lost 3 bases, and 2 bases had no gene match. Germline V gene lookup returns CDR1 ENHRY and CDR2 SYGVKD. This chain's CDR3 is CAISDRTGGYEQYF. CDR3 bases: TGTGCCATCAGTGACCGGACAGGGGGCTACGAGCAGTACTTC.

The rearrangement uses TRBV7-2 and TRBJ2-7; D gene unclear. This CDR3 is 12 amino acids long. Trimming shortened V by 5 bases and J by 6 bases, and 11 bases separated the two germline ends. CDR1 and CDR2 from the germline V gene are SGHTA and FQGNSA. Here the CDR3 DNA reads TGTGCCAGCAGCAGAGGCGGTTTCGAGCAGTACTTC. The encoded protein is CASSRGGFEQYF.

The V and J genes are TRBV5-6 and TRBJ2-7; TRBD2 is a possible D gene (6 bases). CDR3 length: 12 amino acids. V lost 4 bases, J lost 7 bases, and 12 bases lay in between. Germline V gene data show CDR1 as SGHDT and CDR2 as YYEEEE. The CDR3 is CASSKGLWEQYF. The CDR3 region has the DNA TGTGCCAGCAGCAAGGGACTGTGGGAGCAGTACTTC.

This chain links TRBV5-1 with TRBJ2-7; TRBD1 might be the D (5 bases). V lost 0 bases and J lost 3, with 10 bases in between. Germline CDR1 SGHRS, CDR2 YFSETQ. This CDR3 has 14 residues. The CDR3 DNA follows: TGCGCCAGCAGCTTGGCAGGACATGTCTACGAGCAGTACTTC. Translating gives CASSLAGHVYEQYF.

This chain connects TRBV7-2 to TRBJ2-2; D is undetermined. Germline CDR1 reads SGHTA; CDR2 reads FQGNSA. The CDR3 totals 14 residues. Deletions cut 5 bases from V and 4 bases from J, with 11 bases between. The CDR3 here is CASSRSRSTGELFF. DNA for the CDR3: TGTGCCAGCAGCCGGAGTAGGAGCACCGGGGAGCTGTTTTTT.

The chain links TRBV6-5 to TRBJ2-2; D is ambiguous. V lost 4 bases and J 0 bases, leaving 9 bases between the germline ends. This CDR3 contains 15 residues. Per the germline V gene, CDR1 is MNHEY and CDR2 is SVGAGI. DNA of the CDR3: TGTGCCAGCAGTTCCGGAATATCGAACACCGGGGAGCTGTTTTTT. Residues: CASSSGISNTGELFF.

The CDR3 DNA follows: TGTGCCAGCAGCTCCCGGACTAGCGGGGGGGCCTCTGGGACAGATACGCAGTATTTT. Translating it yields CASSSRTSGGASGTDTQYF. V gene TRBV11-3 combines with J gene TRBJ2-3; 15 bases are shared with TRBD2. Germline assignment: CDR1 SGHNT and CDR2 YENEEA. This CDR3 is built from 19 residues. Trimming at V came to 4 bases and at J to 3 bases, leaving 11 bases not matched to a gene.

The genes are TRBV29-1 and TRBJ1-1; 7 positions match TRBD1. J was trimmed by 4 bases and V by 7 bases; bases with no gene match: 9. CDR1 is SQVTM, CDR2 ANQGSEA, per germline. The CDR3 length is 13 residues. Here the CDR3 reads CSGVRGPGTEAFF. The CDR3 nucleotides read TGCAGCGGGGTAAGGGGGCCGGGCACTGAAGCTTTCTTT.

This clone turned up a few times. The V and J genes are TRBV7-6 and TRBJ2-2; TRBD2 aligns across 9 bases. Germline V gene sequence: CDR1 SGHVS, CDR2 FNYEAQ. V shed 1 base, J shed 4 bases, and the junction held 1 base outside the gene matches. This CDR3 region has 15 residues. The CDR3 nucleotides are TGTGCCAGCAGCTTAGGCGGGGGGGCCACCGGGGAGCTGTTTTTT. This gives the protein CASSLGGGATGELFF.

The CDR3 reads CASSPTGSGSEQFF. The CDR3 bases are TGTGCCAGCTCACCTACAGGGTCCGGGAGTGAGCAGTTCTTC. The rearrangement joins TRBV18 to TRBJ2-1; D may be TRBD1 or TRBD2 (6 bases each). Trimming took off 3 bases at V and 9 bases at J, with 15 bases between the two ends. The CDR3 extends over 14 amino acids. Germline V gene data show CDR1 as KGHSH and CDR2 as LQKENI.

This chain connects TRBV30 to TRBJ2-7; TRBD1 aligns across 8 bases. Trimming took 0 bases from V and 0 from J; bases not matched to a gene: 7. This CDR3 comprises 16 residues. The germline gives CDR1 GTSNPN, CDR2 SVGIG (reference sequence). The CDR3 spells CAWSVLGQVRSYEQYF. CDR3 coding DNA: TGTGCCTGGAGTGTACTGGGACAGGTCCGCTCCTACGAGCAGTACTTC.